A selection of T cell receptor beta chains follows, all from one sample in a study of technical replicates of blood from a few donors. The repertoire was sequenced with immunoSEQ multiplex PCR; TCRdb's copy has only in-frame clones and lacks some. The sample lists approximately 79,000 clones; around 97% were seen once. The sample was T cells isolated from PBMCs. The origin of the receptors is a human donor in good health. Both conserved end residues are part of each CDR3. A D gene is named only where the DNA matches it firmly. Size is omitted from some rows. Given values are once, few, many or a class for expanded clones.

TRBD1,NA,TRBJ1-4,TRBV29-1,CSLVGGESSNEKLFF,TGCAGCCTCGTAGGGGGCGAGTCTTCTAATGAAAAACTGTTTTTT
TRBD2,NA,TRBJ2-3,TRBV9,CASSAISGSIGTQYF,TGTGCCAGCAGCGCAATAAGCGGGAGCATTGGTACGCAGTATTTT
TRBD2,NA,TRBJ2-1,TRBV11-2,CASSFQGTSGTFSYNEQFF,TGTGCCAGCAGCTTTCAGGGGACTAGCGGGACTTTCTCCTACAATGAGCAGTTCTTC
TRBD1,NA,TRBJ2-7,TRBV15,CATSRGGTAGGVGAWGQYF,TGTGCCACCAGCAGAGGGGGGACAGCCGGAGGAGTTGGAGCCTGGGGGCAGTACTTC
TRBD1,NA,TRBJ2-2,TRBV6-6,CASSLPGQHLTGELFF,TGTGCCAGCAGCCTACCGGGACAGCATTTAACCGGGGAGCTGTTTTTT
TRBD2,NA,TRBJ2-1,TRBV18,CASSFYASGRPNEQFF,TGTGCCAGCTCATTTTACGCTAGCGGGAGGCCGAATGAGCAGTTCTTC
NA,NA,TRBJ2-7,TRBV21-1,CASSKGGLADYEQYF,TGTGCCAGCAGCAAAGGAGGACTAGCGGACTACGAGCAGTACTTC
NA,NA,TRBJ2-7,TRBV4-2,CASSHPGTQPYEQYF,TGTGCCAGCAGCCATCCCGGGACACAGCCCTACGAGCAGTACTTC
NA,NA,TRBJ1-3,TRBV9,CASSVGTFGNTIYF,TGTGCCAGCAGCGTAGGGACATTTGGAAACACCATATATTTT
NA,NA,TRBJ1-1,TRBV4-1,CASSQGGLTEAFF,TGCGCCAGCAGCCAGGGAGGGTTAACTGAAGCTTTCTTT
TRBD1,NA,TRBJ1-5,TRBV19,CASSQMRGHQPQHF,TGTGCCAGTAGTCAAATGAGGGGGCATCAGCCCCAGCATTTT
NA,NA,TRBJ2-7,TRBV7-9,CASSAGGTGGLSYEQYF,TGTGCCAGCAGCGCGGGGGGAACAGGGGGCTTATCCTACGAGCAGTACTTC
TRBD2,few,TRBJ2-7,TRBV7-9,CASSLGGDEQYF,TGTGCCAGCAGCTTGGGAGGGGACGAGCAGTACTTC
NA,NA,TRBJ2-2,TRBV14,CASSPGLTNTGELFF,TGTGCCAGCAGCCCCGGACTGACCAACACCGGGGAGCTGTTTTTT
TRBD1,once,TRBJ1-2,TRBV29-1,CSGTGGSSSGYTF,TGCAGCGGCACAGGGGGGAGTTCTAGTGGCTACACCTTC
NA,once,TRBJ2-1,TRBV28,CASRGGLSSYNEQFF,TGTGCCAGCAGGGGGGGGCTGAGCTCCTACAATGAGCAGTTCTTC
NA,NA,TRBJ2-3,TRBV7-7,CASSLGQGTDTQYF,TGTGCTAGCAGCTTAGGGCAGGGCACAGATACGCAGTATTTT